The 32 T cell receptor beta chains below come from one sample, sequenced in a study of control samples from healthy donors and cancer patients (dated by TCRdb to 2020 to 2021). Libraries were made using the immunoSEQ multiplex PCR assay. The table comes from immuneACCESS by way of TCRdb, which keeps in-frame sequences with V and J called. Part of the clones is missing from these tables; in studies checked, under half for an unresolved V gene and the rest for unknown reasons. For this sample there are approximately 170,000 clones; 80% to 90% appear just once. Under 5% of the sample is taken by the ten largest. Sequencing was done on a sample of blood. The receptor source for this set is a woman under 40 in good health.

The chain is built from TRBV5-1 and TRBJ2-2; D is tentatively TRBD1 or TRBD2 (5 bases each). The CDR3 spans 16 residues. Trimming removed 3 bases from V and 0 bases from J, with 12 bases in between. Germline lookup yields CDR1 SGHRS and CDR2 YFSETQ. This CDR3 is CASSSRDLSNTGELFF. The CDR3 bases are TGCGCCAGCAGCTCTCGGGACCTTTCGAACACCGGGGAGCTGTTTTTT.

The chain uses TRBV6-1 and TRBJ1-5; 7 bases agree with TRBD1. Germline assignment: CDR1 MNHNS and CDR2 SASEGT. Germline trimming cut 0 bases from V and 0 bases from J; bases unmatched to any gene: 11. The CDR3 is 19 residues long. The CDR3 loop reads CASSEARGGWSYSNQPQHF. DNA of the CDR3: TGTGCCAGCAGTGAAGCGCGAGGGGGCTGGTCCTATAGCAATCAGCCCCAGCATTTT.

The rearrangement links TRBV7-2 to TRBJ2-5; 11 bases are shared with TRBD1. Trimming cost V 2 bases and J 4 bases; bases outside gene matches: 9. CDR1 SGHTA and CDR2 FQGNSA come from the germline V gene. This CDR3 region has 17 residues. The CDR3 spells CASSLYFRDRGVETQYF. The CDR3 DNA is TGTGCCAGCAGCTTATATTTCAGGGACAGGGGGGTAGAGACCCAGTACTTC.

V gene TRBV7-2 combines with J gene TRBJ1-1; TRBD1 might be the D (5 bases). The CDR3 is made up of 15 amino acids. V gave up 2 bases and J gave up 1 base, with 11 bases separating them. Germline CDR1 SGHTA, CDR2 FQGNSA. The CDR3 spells CASSLRPGGNTEAFF. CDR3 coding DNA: TGTGCCAGCAGCTTACGCCCGGGGGGGAACACTGAAGCTTTCTTT.

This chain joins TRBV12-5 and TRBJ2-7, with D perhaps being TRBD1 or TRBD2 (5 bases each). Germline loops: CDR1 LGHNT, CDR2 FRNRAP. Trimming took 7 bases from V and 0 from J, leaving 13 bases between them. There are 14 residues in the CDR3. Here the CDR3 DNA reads TGTGCTAGTGCGGTAGGGACCGACTCCTACGAGCAGTACTTC. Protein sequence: CASAVGTDSYEQYF.

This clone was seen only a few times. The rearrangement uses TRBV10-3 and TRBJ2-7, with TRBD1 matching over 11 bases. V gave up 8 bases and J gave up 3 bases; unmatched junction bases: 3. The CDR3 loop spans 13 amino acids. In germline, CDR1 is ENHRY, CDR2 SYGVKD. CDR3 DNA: TGTGCCATCGGGACAGGGGGAAACTACGAGCAGTACTTC. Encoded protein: CAIGTGGNYEQYF.

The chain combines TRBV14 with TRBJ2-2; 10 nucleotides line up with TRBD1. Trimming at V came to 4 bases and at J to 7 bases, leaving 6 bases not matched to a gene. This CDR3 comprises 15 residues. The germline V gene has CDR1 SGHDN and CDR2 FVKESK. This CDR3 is CASSPWDRGVGELFF. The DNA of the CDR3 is TGTGCCAGCAGCCCCTGGGACAGGGGCGTCGGGGAGCTGTTTTTT.

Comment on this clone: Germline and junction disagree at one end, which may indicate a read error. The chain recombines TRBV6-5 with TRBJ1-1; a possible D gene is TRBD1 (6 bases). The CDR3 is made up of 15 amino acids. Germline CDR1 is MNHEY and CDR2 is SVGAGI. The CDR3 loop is CASTRGPKKNTKAFF. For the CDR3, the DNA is TGTGCCAGCACCAGGGGACCGAAGAAGAACACTAAAGCTTTCTTT.

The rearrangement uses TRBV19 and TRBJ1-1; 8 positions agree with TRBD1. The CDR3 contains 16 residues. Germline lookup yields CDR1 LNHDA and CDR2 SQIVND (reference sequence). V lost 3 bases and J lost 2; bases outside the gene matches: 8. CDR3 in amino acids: CASSMRTGPRNTEAFF. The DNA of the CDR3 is TGTGCCAGTAGTATGAGGACAGGGCCGCGAAACACTGAAGCTTTCTTT.

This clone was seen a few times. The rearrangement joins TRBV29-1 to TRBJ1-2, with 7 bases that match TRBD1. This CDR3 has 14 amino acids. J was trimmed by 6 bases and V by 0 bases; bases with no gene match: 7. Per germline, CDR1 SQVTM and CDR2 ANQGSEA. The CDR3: CSVEEIRGRNGYTF. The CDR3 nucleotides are TGCAGCGTTGAAGAAATAAGGGGGCGGAATGGCTACACCTTC.

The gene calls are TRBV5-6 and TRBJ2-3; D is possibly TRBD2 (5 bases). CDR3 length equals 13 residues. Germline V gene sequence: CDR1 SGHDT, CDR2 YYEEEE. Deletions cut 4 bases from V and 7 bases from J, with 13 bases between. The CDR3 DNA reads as TGTGCCAGCAGCCCAACTAGAACTCATACGCAGTATTTT. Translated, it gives CASSPTRTHTQYF.

The CDR3 region is CASSLGLREQYF. The CDR3 DNA sequence: TGTGCCAGCAGCCTGGGACTGCGCGAGCAGTACTTC. This chain connects TRBV5-6 to TRBJ2-7; tentative D call: TRBD2 (6 bases). The CDR3 has 12 residues. V lost 4 bases, J lost 6 bases, and 11 bases lay in between. Germline CDR1 reads SGHDT; CDR2 reads YYEEEE.

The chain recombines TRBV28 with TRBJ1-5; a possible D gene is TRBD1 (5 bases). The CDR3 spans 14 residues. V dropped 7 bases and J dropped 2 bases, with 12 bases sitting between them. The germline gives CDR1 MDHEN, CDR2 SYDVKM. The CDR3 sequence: CASKHWGGNQPQHF. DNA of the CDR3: TGTGCCAGCAAGCATTGGGGGGGCAATCAGCCCCAGCATTTT.

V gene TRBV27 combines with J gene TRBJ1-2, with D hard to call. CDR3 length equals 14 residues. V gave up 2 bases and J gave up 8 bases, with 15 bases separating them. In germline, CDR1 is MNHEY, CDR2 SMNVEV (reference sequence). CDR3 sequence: CASSLTGRGGGYTF. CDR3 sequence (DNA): TGTGCCAGCAGTTTAACCGGGAGAGGTGGCGGCTACACCTTC.

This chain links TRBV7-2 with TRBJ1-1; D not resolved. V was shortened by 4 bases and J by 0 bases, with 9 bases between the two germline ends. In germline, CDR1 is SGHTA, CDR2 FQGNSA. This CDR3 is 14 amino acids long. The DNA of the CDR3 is TGTGCCAGCAGCTCAGATCCACTGAACACTGAAGCTTTCTTT. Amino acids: CASSSDPLNTEAFF.

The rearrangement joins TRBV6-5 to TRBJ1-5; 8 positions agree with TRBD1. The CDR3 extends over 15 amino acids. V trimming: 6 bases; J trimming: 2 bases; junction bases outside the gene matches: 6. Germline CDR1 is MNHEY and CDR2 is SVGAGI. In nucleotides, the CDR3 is TGTGCCAGCAGCAGGACAGGGAGAGGCAATCAGCCCCAGCATTTT. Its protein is CASSRTGRGNQPQHF.

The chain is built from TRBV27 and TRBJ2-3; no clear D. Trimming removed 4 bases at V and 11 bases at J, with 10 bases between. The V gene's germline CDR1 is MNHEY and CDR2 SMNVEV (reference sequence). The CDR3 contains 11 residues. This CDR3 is CASSSHYRQYF. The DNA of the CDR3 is TGTGCCAGCAGTTCCCACTATAGGCAGTATTTT.

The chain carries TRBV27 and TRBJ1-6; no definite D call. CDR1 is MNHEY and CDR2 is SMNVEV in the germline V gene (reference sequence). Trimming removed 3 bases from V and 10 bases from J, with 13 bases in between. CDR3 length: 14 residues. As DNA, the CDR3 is TGTGCCAGCAGTTTCGAGGGTATGAGATCACCCCTCCACTTT. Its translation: CASSFEGMRSPLHF.

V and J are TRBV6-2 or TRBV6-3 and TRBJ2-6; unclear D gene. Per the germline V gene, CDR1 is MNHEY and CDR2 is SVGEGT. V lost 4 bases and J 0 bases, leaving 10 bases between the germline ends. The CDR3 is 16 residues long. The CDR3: CASSSSSYSGANVLTF. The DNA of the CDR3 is TGTGCCAGCAGTTCGTCCAGTTACTCTGGGGCCAACGTCCTGACTTTC.

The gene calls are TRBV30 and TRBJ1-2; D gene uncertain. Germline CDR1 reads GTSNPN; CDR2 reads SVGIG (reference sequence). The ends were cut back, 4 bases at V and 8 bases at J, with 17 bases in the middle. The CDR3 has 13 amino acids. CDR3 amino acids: CAWNFESPGGYTF. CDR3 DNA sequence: TGTGCCTGGAACTTCGAGTCCCCGGGCGGCTACACCTTC.

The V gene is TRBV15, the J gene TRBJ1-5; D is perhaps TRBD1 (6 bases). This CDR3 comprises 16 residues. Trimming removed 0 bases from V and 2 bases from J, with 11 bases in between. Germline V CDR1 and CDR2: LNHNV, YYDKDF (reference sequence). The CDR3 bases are TGTGCCACCAGCAGAGATGGGGGCATGGGCAATCAGCCCCAGCATTTT. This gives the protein CATSRDGGMGNQPQHF.

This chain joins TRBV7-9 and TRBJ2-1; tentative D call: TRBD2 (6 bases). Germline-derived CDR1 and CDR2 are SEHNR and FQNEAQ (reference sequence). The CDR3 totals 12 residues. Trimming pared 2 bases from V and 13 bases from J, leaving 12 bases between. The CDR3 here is CASSLQGTFQFF. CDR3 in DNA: TGTGCCAGCAGCTTACAAGGGACTTTTCAGTTCTTC.

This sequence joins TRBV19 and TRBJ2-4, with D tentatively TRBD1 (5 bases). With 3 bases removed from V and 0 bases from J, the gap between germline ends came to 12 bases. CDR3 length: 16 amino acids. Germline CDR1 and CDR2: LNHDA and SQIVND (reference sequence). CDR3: CASSIGAFIAKNIQYF. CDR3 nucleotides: TGTGCCAGTAGTATTGGGGCTTTTATAGCCAAAAACATTCAGTACTTC.

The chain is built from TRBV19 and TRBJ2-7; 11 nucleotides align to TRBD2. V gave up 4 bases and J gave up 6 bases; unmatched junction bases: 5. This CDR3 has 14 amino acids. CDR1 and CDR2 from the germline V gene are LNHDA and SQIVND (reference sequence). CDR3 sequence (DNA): TGTGCCAGTAGTAGTACTAGCGGGAGAAGCGAGCAGTACTTC. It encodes CASSSTSGRSEQYF.

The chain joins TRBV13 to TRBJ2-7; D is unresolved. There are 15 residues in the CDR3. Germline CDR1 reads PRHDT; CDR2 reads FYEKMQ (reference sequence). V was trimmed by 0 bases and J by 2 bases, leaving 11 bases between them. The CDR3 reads CASSLGLGRAYEQYF. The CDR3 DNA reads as TGTGCCAGCAGCTTAGGCCTGGGTAGGGCCTACGAGCAGTACTTC.

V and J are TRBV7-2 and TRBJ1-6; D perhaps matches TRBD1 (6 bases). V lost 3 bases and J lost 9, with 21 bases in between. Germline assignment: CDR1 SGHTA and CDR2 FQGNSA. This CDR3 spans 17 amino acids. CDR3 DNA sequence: TGTGCCAGCAGCTTGGGTGGACAGTTAGGGTCCCGTTCACCCCTCCACTTT. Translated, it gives CASSLGGQLGSRSPLHF. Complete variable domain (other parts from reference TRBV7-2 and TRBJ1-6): GAGVSQSPSNKVTEKGKDVELRCDPISGHTALYWYRQSLGQGLEFLIYFQGNSAPDKSGLPSDRFSAERTGGSVSTLTIQRTQQEDSAVYLCASSLGGQLGSRSPLHFGNGTRLTVT.

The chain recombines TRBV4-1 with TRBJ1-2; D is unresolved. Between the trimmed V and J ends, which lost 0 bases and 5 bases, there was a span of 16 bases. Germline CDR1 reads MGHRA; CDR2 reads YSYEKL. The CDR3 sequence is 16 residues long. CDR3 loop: CASSQDEWGSQYGYTF. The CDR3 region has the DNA TGCGCCAGCAGCCAAGATGAGTGGGGAAGCCAATATGGCTACACCTTC.

Here the CDR3 reads CASTSGNTIYF. The CDR3 DNA reads as TGTGCCAGTACCTCTGGAAACACCATATATTTT. The chain combines TRBV6-5 with TRBJ1-3; D unclear. V lost 9 bases, J lost 0 bases, and 3 bases lay in between. Looked up from germline, CDR1 is MNHEY and CDR2 is SVGAGI. The CDR3 has 11 amino acids.

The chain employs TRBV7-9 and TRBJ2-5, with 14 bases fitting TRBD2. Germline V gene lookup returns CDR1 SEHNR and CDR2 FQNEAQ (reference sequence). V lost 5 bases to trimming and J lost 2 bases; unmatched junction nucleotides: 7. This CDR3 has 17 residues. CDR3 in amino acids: CASSVGTSGGPQETQYF. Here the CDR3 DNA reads TGTGCCAGCAGCGTAGGGACTAGCGGGGGCCCACAAGAGACCCAGTACTTC.

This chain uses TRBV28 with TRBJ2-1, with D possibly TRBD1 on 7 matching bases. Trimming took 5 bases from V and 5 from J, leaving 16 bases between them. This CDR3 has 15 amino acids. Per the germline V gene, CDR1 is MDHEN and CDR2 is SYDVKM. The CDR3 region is CASSPWGRGDNEQFF. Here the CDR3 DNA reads TGTGCCAGCAGTCCCTGGGGCAGGGGGGACAATGAGCAGTTCTTC.

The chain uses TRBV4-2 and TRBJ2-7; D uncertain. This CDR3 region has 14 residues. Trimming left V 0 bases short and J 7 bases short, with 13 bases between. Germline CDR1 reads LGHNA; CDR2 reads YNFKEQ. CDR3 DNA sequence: TGTGCCAGCAGCCAAGAAGTTGTAGGGCATGAGCAGTACTTC. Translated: CASSQEVVGHEQYF.

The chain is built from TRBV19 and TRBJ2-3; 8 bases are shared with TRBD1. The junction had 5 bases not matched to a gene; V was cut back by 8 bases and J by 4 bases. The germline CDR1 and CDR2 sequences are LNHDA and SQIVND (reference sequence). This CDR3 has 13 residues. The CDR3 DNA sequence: TGTGCCAGTGGCCCAGGGGGCGCAGATACGCAGTATTTT. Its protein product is CASGPGGADTQYF.